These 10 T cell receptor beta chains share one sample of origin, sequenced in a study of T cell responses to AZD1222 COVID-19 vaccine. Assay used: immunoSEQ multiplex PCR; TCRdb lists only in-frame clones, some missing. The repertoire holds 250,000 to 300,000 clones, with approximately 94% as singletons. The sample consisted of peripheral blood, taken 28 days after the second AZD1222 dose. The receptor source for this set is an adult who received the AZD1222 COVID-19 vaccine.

In DNA form, the CDR3 reads TGTGCCATCGCGACAGATCGCACAGATACGCAGTATTTT. The encoded protein is CAIATDRTDTQYF. The chain combines TRBV10-3 with TRBJ2-3; D is perhaps TRBD1 (5 bases). Germline V gene lookup returns CDR1 ENHRY and CDR2 SYGVKD. This CDR3 has 13 amino acids. Trimming took off 8 bases at V and 1 base at J, with 10 bases between the two ends.

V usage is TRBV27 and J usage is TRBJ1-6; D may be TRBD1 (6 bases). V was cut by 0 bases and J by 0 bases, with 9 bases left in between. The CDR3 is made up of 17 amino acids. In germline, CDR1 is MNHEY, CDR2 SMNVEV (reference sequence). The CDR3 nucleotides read TGTGCCAGCAGTTTATCCCAGGGGCGCTCCTATAATTCACCCCTCCACTTT. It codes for CASSLSQGRSYNSPLHF.

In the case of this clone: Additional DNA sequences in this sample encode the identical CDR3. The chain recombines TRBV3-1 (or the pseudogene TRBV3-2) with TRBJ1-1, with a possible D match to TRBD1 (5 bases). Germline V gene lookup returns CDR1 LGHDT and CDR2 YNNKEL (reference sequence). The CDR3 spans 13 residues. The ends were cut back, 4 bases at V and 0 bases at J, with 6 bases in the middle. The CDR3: CASSPTVNTEAFF. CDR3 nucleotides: TGTGCCAGCAGCCCGACAGTGAACACTGAAGCTTTCTTT.

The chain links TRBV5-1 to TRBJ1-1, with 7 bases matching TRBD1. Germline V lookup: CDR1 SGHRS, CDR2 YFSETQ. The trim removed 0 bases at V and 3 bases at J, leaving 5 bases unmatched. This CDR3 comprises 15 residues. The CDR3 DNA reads TGCGCCAGCAGCTTGGAGGGCAGGGGGGACACTGAAGCTTTCTTT. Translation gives CASSLEGRGDTEAFF. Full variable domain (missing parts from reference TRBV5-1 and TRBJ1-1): KAGVTQTPRYLIKTRGQQVTLSCSPISGHRSVSWYQQTPGQGLQFLFEYFSETQRNKGNFPGRFSGRQFSNSRSEMNVSTLELGDSALYLCASSLEGRGDTEAFFGQGTRLTVV.

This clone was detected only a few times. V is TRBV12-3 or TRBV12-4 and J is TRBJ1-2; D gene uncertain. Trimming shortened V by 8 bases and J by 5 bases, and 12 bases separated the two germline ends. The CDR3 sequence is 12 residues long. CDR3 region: CASGSFDYGYTF. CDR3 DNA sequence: TGTGCCAGCGGGAGCTTTGATTATGGCTACACCTTC.

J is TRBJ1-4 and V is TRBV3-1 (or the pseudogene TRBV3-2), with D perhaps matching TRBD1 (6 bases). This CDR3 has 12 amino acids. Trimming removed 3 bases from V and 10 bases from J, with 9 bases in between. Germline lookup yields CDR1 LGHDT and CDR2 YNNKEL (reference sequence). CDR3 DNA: TGTGCCAGCAGCCACGCCAGGGGAAAACTGTTTTTT. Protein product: CASSHARGKLFF.

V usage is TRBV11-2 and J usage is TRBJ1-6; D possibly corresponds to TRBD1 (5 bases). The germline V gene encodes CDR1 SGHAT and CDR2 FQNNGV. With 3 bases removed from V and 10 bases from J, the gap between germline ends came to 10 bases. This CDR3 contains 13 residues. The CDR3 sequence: CASSFRRDSPLHF. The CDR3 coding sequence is TGTGCCAGCAGCTTTAGGAGGGACTCACCCCTCCACTTT. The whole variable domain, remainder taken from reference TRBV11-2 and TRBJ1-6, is EAGVAQSPRYKIIEKRQSVAFWCNPISGHATLYWYQQILGQGPKLLIQFQNNGVVDDSQLPKDRFSAERLKGVDSTLKIQPAKLEDSAVYLCASSFRRDSPLHFGNGTRLTVT.

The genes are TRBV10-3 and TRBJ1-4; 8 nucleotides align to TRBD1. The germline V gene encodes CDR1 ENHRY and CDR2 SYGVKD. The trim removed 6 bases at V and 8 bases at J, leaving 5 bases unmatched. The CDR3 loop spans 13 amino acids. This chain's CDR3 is CAISPGGGEKLFF. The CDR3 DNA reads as TGTGCCATCAGCCCAGGGGGCGGGGAAAAACTGTTTTTT.

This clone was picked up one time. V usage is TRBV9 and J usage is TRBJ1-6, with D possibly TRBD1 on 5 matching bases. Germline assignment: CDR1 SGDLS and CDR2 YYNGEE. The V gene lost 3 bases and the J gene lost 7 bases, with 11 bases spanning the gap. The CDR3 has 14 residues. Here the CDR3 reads CASSGGKGNSPLHF. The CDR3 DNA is TGTGCCAGCAGCGGGGGGAAAGGGAATTCACCCCTCCACTTT.

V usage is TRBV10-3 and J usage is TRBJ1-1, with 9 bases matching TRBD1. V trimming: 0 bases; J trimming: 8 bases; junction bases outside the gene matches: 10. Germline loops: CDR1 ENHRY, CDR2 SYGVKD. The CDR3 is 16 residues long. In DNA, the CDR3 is TGTGCCATCAGTGAGTCCACAGGGGGCGAGTTAACCGAAGCTTTCTTT. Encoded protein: CAISESTGGELTEAFF.